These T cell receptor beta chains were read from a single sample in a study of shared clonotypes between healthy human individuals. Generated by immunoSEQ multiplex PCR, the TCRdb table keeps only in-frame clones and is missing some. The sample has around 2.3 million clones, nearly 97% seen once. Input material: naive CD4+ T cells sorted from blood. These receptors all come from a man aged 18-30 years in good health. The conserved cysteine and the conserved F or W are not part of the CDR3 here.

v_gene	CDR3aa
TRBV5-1	ASSVQGGEYEQY
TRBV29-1	SVDRVINTEAF
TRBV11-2	ASSIRGAGSYNEQF
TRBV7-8	ASSLVMSALQETQY
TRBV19	ASTGTGVHEQF
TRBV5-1	ASSFTGTGDTIY
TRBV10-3	AISEGEANYGYT
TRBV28	ASSFSGLYNEQF
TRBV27	ASRLAATSYNEQF
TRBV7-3	ASSSRDRETQY
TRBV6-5	ASEEPSGANVLT
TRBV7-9	ASSLDDPLGEVEAF
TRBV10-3	ATGEGGSSYNEQF
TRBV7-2	ASSVQGASYNSPLH
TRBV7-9	ASLKGGRGNPYEQY
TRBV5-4	ASSLASGYPYEQY
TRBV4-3	ASSAQREIGEETQY
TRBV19	ASNYLGGYT
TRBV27	ASTSAGTGATAAEAF
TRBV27	ASSSRTGWGTGELF
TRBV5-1	ASSQDRDHYEQY
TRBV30	AWSVLFGDSHGYT
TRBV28	ASSTPRTGGSYEQY
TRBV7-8	ASSLNAVVGAYGYT
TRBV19	ASSSEGRYSNQPQH
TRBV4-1	ASSQAPGREEQY
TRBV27	ASSLSPGKGQFYEQY
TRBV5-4	ASSHGGTVSSYEQY
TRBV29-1	SVEGASVGYT
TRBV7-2	ASSLSAVGAETEQY
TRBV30	AWSRFPENTEAF